This TCR beta chain was identified during a study of blood T cell repertoires in COVID-19. The V gene lost 0 bases and the J gene lost 3 bases, with 9 bases spanning the gap. In germline, CDR1 is LGHDT, CDR2 YNNKEL (reference sequence). The CDR3 has 14 amino acids. Generated by immunoSEQ multiplex PCR, the TCRdb table keeps only in-frame clones and is missing some. The data hold about 350,000 clones, with roughly nine tenths observed a single time. Donors in Cohort 3 who had recovered were those with two negative PCRs, healthcare professional clearance, or resolution of their symptoms. Sequenced: PBMCs or T cells enriched from blood (not recorded which). The TCR originated in a young woman who had recovered from COVID-19. The V call is TRBV3-1 (or the pseudogene TRBV3-2), the J call TRBJ2-7; D is perhaps TRBD1 (5 bases). The CDR3, as DNA: TGTGCCAGCAGCCAAGACCCAGGGAACTACGAGCAGTACTTC. This translates into CASSQDPGNYEQYF.